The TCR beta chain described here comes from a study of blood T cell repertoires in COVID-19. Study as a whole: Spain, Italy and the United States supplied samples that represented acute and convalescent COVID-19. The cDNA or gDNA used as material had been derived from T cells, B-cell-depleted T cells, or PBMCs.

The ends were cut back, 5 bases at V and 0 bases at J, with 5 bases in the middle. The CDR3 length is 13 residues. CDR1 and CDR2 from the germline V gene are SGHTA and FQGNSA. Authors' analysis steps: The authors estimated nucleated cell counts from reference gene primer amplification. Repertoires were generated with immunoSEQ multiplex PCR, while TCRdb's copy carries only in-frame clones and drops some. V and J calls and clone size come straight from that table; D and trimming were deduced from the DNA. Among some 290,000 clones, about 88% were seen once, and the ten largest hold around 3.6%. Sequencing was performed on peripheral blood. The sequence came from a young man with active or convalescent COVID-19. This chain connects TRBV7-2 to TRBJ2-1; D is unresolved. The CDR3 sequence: CASSASSYNEQFF. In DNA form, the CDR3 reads TGTGCCAGCAGCGCCAGCTCCTACAATGAGCAGTTCTTC.